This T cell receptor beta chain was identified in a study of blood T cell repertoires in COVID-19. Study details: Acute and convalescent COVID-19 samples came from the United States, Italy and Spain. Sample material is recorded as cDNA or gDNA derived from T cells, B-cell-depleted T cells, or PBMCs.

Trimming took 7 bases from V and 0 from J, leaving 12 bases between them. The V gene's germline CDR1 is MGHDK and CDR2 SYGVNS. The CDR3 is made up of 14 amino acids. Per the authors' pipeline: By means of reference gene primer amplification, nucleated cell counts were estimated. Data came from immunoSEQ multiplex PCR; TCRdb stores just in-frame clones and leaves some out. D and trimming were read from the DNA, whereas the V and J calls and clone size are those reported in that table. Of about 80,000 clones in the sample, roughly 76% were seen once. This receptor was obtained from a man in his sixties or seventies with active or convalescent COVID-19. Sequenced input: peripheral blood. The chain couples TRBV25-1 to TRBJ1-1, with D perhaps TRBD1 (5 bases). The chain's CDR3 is CASIPGNMNTEAFF. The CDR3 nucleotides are TGTGCCAGCATCCCAGGGAACATGAACACTGAAGCTTTCTTT.